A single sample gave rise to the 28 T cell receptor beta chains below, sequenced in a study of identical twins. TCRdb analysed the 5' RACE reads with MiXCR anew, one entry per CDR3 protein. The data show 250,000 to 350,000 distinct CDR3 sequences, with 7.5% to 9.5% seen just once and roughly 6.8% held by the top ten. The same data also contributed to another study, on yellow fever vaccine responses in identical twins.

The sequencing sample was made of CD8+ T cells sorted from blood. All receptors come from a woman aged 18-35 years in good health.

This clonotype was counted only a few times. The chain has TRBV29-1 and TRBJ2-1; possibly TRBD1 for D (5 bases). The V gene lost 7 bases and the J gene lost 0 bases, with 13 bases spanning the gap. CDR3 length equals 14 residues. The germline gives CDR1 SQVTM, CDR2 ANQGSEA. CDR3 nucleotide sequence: TGCAGCGCCCAGGGAATCCTCTCCTACAATGAGCAGTTCTTC. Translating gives CSAQGILSYNEQFF.

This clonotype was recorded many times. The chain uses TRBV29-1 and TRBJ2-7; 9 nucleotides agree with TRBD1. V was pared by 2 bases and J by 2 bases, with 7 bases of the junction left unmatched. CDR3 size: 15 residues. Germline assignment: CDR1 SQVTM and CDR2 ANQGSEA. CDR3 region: CSVESGTGSTYEQYF. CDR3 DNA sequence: TGCAGCGTTGAATCCGGGACAGGGTCCACCTACGAGCAGTACTTC.

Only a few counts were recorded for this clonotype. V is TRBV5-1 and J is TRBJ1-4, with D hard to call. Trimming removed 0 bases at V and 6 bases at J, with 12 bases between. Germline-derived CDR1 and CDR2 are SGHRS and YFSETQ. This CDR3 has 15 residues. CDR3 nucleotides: TGCGCCAGCAGCTTGGGACCTGAGAAGGATGAAAAACTGTTTTTT. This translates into CASSLGPEKDEKLFF.

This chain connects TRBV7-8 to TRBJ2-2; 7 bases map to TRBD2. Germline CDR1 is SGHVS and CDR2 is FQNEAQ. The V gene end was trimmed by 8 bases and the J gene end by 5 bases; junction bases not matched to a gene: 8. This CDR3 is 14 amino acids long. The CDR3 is CASWSGERTGELFF. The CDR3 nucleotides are TGTGCCAGCTGGAGCGGGGAACGGACCGGGGAGCTGTTTTTT.

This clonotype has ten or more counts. The DNA of the CDR3 is TGCAGTGCTAGAGGATTCACCGGGGAGCTGTTTTTT. It encodes CSARGFTGELFF. The chain has TRBV20-1 and TRBJ2-2; D unclear. V dropped 1 base and J dropped 4 bases, with 4 bases sitting between them. The CDR3 covers 12 residues. The V gene's germline CDR1 is DFQATT and CDR2 SNEGSKA (reference sequence).

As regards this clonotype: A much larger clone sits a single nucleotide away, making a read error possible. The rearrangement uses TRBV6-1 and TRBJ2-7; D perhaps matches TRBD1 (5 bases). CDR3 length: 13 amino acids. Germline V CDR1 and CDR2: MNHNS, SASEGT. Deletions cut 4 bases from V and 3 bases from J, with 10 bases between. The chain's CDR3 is CASSGQSYYEQYF. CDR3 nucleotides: TGTGCCAGCAGTGGACAGAGCTACTACGAGCAGTACTTC.

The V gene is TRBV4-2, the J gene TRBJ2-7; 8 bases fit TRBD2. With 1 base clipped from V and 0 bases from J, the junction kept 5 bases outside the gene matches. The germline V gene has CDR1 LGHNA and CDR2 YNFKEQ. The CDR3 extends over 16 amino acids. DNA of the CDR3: TGTGCCAGCAGCCAAGTCCAACTAGCGGCCTCCTACGAGCAGTACTTC. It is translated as CASSQVQLAASYEQYF.

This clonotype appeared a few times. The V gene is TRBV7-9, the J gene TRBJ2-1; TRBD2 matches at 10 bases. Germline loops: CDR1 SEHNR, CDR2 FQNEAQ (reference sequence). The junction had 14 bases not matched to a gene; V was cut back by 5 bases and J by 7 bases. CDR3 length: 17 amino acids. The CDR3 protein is CASSQQAGGRVVNEQFF. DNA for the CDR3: TGTGCCAGCAGCCAACAAGCGGGAGGGAGGGTGGTGAATGAGCAGTTCTTC. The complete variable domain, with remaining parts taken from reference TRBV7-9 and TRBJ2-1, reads DTGVSQNPRHKITKRGQNVTFRCDPISEHNRLYWYRQTLGQGPEFLTYFQNEAQLEKSRLLSDRFSAERPKGSFSTLEIQRTEQGDSAMYLCASSQQAGGRVVNEQFFGPGTRLTVL.

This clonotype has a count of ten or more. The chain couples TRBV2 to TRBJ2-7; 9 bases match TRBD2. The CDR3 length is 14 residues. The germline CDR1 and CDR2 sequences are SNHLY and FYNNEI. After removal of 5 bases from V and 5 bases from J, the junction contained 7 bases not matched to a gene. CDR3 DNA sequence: TGTGCCAGCAGTCTTTGGGCTAGCGGGAACGAGCAGTACTTC. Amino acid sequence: CASSLWASGNEQYF.

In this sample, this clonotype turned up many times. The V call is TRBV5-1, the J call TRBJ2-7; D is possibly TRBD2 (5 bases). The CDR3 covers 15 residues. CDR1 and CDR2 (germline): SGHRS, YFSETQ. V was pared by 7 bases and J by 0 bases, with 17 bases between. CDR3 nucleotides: TGCGCCAGCTCGAAACCGGGATTTAACTCCTACGAGCAGTACTTC. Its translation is CASSKPGFNSYEQYF.

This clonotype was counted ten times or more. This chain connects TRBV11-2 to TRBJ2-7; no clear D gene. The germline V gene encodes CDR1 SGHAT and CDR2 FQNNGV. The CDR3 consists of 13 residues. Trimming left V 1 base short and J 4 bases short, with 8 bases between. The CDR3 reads CASSLGTLYEQYF. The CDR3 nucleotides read TGTGCCAGCAGCTTAGGTACCCTTTACGAGCAGTACTTC.

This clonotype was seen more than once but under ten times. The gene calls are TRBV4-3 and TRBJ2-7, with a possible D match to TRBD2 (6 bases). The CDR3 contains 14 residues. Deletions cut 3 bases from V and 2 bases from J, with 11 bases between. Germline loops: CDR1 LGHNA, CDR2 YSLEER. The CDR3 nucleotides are TGCGCCAGCAGCCAGGGGACTGTCCCCTACGAGCAGTACTTC. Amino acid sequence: CASSQGTVPYEQYF.

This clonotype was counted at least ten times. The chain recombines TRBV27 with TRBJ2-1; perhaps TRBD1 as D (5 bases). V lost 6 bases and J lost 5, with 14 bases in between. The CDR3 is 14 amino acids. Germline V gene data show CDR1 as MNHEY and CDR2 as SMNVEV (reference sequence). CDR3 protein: CASRGDWGDNEQFF. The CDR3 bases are TGTGCCAGCAGGGGCGATTGGGGCGACAATGAGCAGTTCTTC.

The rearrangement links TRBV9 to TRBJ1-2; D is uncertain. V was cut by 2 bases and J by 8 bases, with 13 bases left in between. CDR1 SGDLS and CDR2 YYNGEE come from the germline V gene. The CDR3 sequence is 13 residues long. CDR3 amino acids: CASSVTGEGGYTF. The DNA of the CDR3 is TGTGCCAGCAGCGTGACTGGGGAAGGAGGCTACACCTTC.

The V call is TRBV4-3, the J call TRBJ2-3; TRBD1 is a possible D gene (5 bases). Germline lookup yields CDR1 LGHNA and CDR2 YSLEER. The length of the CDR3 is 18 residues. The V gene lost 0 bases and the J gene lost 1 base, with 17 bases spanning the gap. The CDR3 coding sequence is TGCGCCAGCAGCCAAGATACGGGCTACGACAGAGGCACAGATACGCAGTATTTT. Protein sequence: CASSQDTGYDRGTDTQYF.

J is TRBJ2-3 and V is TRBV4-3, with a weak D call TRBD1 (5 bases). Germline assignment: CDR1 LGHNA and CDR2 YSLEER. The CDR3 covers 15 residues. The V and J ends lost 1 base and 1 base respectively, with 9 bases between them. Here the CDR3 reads CASSQGTTRTDTQYF. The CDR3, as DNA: TGCGCCAGCAGCCAAGGGACAACCCGCACAGATACGCAGTATTTT.

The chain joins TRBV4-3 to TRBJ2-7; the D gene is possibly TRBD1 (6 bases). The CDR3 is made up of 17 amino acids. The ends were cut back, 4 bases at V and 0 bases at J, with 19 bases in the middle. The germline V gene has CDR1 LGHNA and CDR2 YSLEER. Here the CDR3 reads CASSPKIGQGSSYEQYF. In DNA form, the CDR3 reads TGCGCCAGCAGCCCGAAGATCGGTCAGGGGAGCTCCTACGAGCAGTACTTC.

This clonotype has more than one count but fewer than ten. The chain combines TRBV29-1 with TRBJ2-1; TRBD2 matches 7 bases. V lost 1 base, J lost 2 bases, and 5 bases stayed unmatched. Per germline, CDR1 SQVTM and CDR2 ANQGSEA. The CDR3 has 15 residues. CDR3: CSVEGGAGAYNEQFF. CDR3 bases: TGCAGCGTTGAAGGTGGGGCGGGAGCCTACAATGAGCAGTTCTTC.

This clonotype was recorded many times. The DNA for the CDR3 is TGTGCCAGCAGCCCCGGGATAGTGTCCTACGAGCAGTACTTC. This translates into CASSPGIVSYEQYF. This sequence joins TRBV7-9 and TRBJ2-7, with D possibly TRBD2 on 5 matching bases. V was clipped by 5 bases and J by 1 base, with 12 bases between them. The CDR3 consists of 14 residues. The germline V gene has CDR1 SEHNR and CDR2 FQNEAQ (reference sequence).

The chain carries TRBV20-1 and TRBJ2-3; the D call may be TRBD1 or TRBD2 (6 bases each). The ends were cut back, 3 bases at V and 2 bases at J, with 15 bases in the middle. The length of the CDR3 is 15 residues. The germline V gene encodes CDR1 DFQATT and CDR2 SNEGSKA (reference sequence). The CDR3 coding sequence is TGCAGTGCTAGGGGGGGCAACAGGCTCACAGATACGCAGTATTTT. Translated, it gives CSARGGNRLTDTQYF.

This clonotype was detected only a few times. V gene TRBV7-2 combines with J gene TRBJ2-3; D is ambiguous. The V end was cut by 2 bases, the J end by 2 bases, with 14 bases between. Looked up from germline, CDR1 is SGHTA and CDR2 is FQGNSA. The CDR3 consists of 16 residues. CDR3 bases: TGTGCCAGCAGCTTACCTCCCCAGGAGATCACAGATACGCAGTATTTT. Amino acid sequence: CASSLPPQEITDTQYF.

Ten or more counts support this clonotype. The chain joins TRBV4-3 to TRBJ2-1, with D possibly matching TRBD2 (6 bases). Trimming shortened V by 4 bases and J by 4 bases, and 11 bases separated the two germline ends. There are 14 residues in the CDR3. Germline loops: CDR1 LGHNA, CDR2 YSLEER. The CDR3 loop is CASSPGTVYNEQFF. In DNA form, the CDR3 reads TGCGCCAGCAGCCCCGGGACTGTATACAATGAGCAGTTCTTC.

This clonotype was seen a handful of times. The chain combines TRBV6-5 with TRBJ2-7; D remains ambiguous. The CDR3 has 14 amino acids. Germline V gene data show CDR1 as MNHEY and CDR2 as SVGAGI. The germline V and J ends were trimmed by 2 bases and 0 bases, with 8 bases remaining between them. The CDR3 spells CASSYKVHSYEQYF. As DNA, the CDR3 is TGTGCCAGCAGTTACAAGGTTCACTCCTACGAGCAGTACTTC.

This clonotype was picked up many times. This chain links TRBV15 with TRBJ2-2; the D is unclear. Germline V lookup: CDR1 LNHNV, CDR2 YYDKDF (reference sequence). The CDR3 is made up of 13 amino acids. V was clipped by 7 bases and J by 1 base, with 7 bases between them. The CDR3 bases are TGTGCCACCAACACTATGAACACCGGGGAGCTGTTTTTT. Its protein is CATNTMNTGELFF.

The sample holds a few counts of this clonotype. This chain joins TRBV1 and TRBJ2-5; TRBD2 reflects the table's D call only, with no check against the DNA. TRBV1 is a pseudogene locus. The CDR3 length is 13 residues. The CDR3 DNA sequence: TGCACCAGCAGCGTGGCGGGTTTGGGGACCCAGTACTTC. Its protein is CTSSVAGLGTQYF.

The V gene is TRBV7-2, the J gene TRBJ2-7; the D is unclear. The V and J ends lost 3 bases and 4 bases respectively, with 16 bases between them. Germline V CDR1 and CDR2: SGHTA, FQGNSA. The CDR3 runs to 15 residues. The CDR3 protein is CASSFSADLVYEQYF. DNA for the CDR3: TGTGCCAGCAGCTTTTCGGCGGACCTAGTATACGAGCAGTACTTC.

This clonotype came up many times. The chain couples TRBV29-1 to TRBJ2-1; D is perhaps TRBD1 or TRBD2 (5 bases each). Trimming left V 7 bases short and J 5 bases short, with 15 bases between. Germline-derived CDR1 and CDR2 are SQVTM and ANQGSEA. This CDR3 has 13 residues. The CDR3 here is CSADGTPNNEQFF. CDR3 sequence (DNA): TGCAGCGCGGACGGGACGCCCAACAATGAGCAGTTCTTC.

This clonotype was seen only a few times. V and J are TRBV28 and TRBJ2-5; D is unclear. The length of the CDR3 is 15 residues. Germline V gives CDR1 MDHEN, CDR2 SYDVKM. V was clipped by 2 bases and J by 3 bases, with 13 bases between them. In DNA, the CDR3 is TGTGCCAGCAGTTTAAGGGCATCACCAAAAGAGACCCAGTACTTC. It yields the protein CASSLRASPKETQYF.